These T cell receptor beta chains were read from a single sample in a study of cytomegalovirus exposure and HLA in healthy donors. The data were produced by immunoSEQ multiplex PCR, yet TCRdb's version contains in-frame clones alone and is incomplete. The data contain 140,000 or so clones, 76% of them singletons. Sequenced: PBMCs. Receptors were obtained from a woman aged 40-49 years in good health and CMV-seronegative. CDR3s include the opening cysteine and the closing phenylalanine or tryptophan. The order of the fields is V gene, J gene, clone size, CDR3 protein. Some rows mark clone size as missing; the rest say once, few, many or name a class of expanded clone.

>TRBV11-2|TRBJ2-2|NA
CASSFGNTGELFF
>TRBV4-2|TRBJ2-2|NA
CASSPLTGETGELFF
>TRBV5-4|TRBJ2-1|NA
CASSSVQGEQFF
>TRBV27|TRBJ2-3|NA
CATLEAGGTDTQYF
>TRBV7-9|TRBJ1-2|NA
CSSSALWPMGRGYGYTF
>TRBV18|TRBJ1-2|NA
CASSPEGDYGYTF
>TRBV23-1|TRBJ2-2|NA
CASSPDTNTGELFF
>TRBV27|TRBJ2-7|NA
CASSWGRGYEQYF
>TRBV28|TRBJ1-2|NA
CASSSQGFGYGYTF
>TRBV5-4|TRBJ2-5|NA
CASSFGGVTKETQYF
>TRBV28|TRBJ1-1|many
CASSLWGGNTEAFF
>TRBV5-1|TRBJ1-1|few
CASSLWTDNMNTEAFF
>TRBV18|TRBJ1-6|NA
CASLRDREGSPLHF
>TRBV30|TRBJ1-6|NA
CAWISGTAVPSYNSPLHF
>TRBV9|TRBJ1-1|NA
CASSVQVQNTEAFF
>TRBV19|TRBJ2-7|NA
CASSIEGLAGAEQYF
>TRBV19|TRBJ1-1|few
CASSQQGNTEAFF
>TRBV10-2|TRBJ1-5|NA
CASSAGQGAPQHF
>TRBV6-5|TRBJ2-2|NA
CASSYDITGYTGELFF
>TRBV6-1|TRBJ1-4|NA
CASSPRGRDREKLFF
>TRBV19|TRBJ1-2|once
CASSMATGAHTF
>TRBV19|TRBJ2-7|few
CASTLTSSHYEQYF
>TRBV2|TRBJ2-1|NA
CASSGEREPGNEQFF
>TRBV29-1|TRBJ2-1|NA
CSVCLGTSGSYNEQFF
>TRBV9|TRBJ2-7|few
CASSRHAGGSSYEQYF
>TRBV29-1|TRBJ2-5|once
CSVTRAQETQYF
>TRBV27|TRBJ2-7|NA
CASSLNRQGGYEQYF
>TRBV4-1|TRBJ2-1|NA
CASSQEWNLAGGLTSSNNEQFF